Below are 12 T cell receptor beta chains sequenced from a single sample in a study of blood T cell repertoires in COVID-19. Method: immunoSEQ multiplex PCR; TCRdb's copy keeps in-frame clones and lacks some. The table shows about 150,000 clones, with more than 65% occurring only once. Material: peripheral blood. The receptors were sampled from a woman in her 50s in a cohort sampled during active or convalescent COVID-19.

The chain is built from TRBV5-1 and TRBJ2-5, with a possible D match to TRBD2 (5 bases). V gave up 0 bases and J gave up 3 bases, with 9 bases separating them. In germline, CDR1 is SGHRS, CDR2 YFSETQ. The CDR3 covers 14 residues. CDR3 in amino acids: CASSLVPGKETQYF. CDR3 sequence (DNA): TGCGCCAGCAGCTTGGTTCCGGGGAAAGAGACCCAGTACTTC.

The chain is built from TRBV5-1 and TRBJ2-5; the D is unclear. V dropped 1 base and J dropped 5 bases, with 3 bases sitting between them. The CDR3 is 11 residues long. CDR1 is SGHRS and CDR2 is YFSETQ in the germline V gene. CDR3 residues: CASSLRETQYF. CDR3 bases: TGCGCCAGCAGCTTGCGGGAGACCCAGTACTTC.

This clone was picked up a small number of times. V and J are TRBV2 and TRBJ1-2; 7 positions match TRBD1. The CDR3 has 14 residues. J gave up 6 bases and V 7 bases, and 11 bases lay outside the gene matches. Germline V gives CDR1 SNHLY, CDR2 FYNNEI. The CDR3 DNA reads TGTGCCAGCACGGGGTACGCAGGGGGTAATGGCTACACCTTC. Its translation is CASTGYAGGNGYTF. The variable domain in full, completed from reference TRBV2 and TRBJ1-2, reads EPEVTQTPSHQVTQMGQEVILRCVPISNHLYFYWYRQILGQKVEFLVSFYNNEISEKSEIFDDQFSVERPDGSNFTLKIRSTKLEDSAMYFCASTGYAGGNGYTFGSGTRLTVV.

This clone has a single count. This sequence joins TRBV4-1 and TRBJ1-2, with D maybe TRBD1 (5 bases). The germline V and J ends were trimmed by 0 bases and 12 bases, with 14 bases remaining between them. Germline V gives CDR1 MGHRA, CDR2 YSYEKL. The CDR3 is 13 residues long. The DNA for the CDR3 is TGCGCCAGCAGCCAAGATGGGGGGACGGGTGACACCTTC. Its protein is CASSQDGGTGDTF.

This clone was found once. V usage is TRBV30 and J usage is TRBJ2-1, with a possible D match to TRBD1 (6 bases). The CDR3 has 16 amino acids. V lost 4 bases to trimming and J lost 0 bases, with 16 bases between them. CDR1 is GTSNPN, CDR2 SVGIG, per germline (reference sequence). Here the CDR3 DNA reads TGTGCCTGGACGCCTCCCGGGACACTCTCCTACAATGAGCAGTTCTTC. Its protein is CAWTPPGTLSYNEQFF.

The rearrangement joins TRBV19 to TRBJ2-4; the D is unclear. Per the germline V gene, CDR1 is LNHDA and CDR2 is SQIVND (reference sequence). The CDR3 spans 16 residues. V was shortened by 3 bases and J by 3 bases, with 15 bases between the two germline ends. CDR3: CASSMTGYAIKNIQYF. The CDR3 coding sequence is TGTGCCAGTAGTATGACTGGGTACGCAATCAAAAACATTCAGTACTTC.

The rearrangement uses TRBV27 and TRBJ2-7; 12 bases line up with TRBD1. The germline CDR1 and CDR2 sequences are MNHEY and SMNVEV (reference sequence). CDR3 length: 15 amino acids. V lost 4 bases to trimming and J lost 5 bases; unmatched junction nucleotides: 6. The CDR3 DNA is TGTGCCAGCAGTTGGGGGACAGGGGGCTTAGACGAGCAGTACTTC. Translation gives CASSWGTGGLDEQYF.

The chain combines TRBV28 with TRBJ1-5; a possible D gene is TRBD1 (6 bases). Germline V lookup: CDR1 MDHEN, CDR2 SYDVKM. The CDR3 sequence is 16 residues long. With 6 bases removed from V and 0 bases from J, the gap between germline ends came to 15 bases. The CDR3 here is CASRKQGDYSNQPQHF. Written as DNA, the CDR3 is TGTGCCAGCAGGAAACAGGGAGACTATAGCAATCAGCCCCAGCATTTT.

The V call is TRBV6-5, the J call TRBJ2-1, with 8 bases identical to TRBD2. Per the germline V gene, CDR1 is MNHEY and CDR2 is SVGAGI. The CDR3 is 16 amino acids. V dropped 4 bases and J dropped 4; count of bases not matched to a gene: 9. The CDR3 nucleotides are TGTGCCAGCAGTTCCCCGGGACTAGGGTCATACAATGAGCAGTTCTTC. It encodes CASSSPGLGSYNEQFF.

This rearrangement joins TRBV6-1 to TRBJ1-2; TRBD1 might be the D (5 bases). This CDR3 comprises 14 residues. V was trimmed by 2 bases and J by 2 bases, leaving 9 bases between them. Germline-derived CDR1 and CDR2 are MNHNS and SASEGT. The CDR3 DNA is TGTGCCAGCAGTGAACACGGGGGAAACTATGGCTACACCTTC. This encodes CASSEHGGNYGYTF.

The chain has TRBV19 and TRBJ2-2; weak D call: TRBD2 (6 bases). The V and J ends lost 1 base and 1 base respectively, with 13 bases between them. The length of the CDR3 is 17 residues. Per germline, CDR1 LNHDA and CDR2 SQIVND (reference sequence). This CDR3 is CASSIGGGAGNTGELFF. DNA for the CDR3: TGTGCCAGTAGTATAGGAGGAGGGGCGGGGAACACCGGGGAGCTGTTTTTT.

This chain uses TRBV9 with TRBJ2-2, with D possibly matching TRBD1 (5 bases). Germline CDR1 is SGDLS and CDR2 is YYNGEE. Trimming left V 1 base short and J 4 bases short, with 17 bases between. CDR3 length: 17 residues. In DNA form, the CDR3 reads TGTGCCAGCAGCGTAAGTCCCTTAGGGGCGGCCACCGGGGAGCTGTTTTTT. Translated: CASSVSPLGAATGELFF.